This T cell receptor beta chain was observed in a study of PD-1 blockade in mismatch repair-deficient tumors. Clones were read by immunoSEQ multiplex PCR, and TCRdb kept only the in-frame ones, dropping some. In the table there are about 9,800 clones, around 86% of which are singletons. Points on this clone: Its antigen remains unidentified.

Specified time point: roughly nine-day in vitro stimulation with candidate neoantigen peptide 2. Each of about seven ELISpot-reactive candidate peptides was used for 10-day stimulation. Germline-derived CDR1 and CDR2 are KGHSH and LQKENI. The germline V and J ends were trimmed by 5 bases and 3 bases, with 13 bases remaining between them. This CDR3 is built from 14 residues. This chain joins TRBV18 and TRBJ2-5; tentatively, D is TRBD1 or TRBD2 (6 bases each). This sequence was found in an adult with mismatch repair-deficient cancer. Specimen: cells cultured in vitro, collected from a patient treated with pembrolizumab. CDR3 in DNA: TGTGCCAGCTCAACATACGGGGGCGAAGAGACCCAGTACTTC. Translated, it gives CASSTYGGEETQYF.